What follows are 7 T cell receptor beta chains derived from one specimen sequenced in a study of shared clonotypes between healthy human individuals. Data came from immunoSEQ multiplex PCR; TCRdb stores just in-frame clones and leaves some out. Of over a million clones listed, more than 95% were seen once; the top ten hold roughly 1.2%. Sequencing was carried out using naive CD4+ T cells sorted from blood. Specified subset: CD45RA+ positively selected. The origin of the receptors is a man aged 25 to 40 in good health.

This rearrangement joins TRBV27 to TRBJ2-1; the match to TRBD1 covers 8 bases. There are 13 residues in the CDR3. J gave up 8 bases and V 7 bases, and 7 bases lay outside the gene matches. The germline CDR1 and CDR2 sequences are MNHEY and SMNVEV (reference sequence). CDR3 nucleotide sequence: TGTGCCAGCACCCCTCAGGGGGCCGATGAGCAGTTCTTC. This codes for CASTPQGADEQFF.

The chain couples TRBV30 to TRBJ1-4; 8 bases map to TRBD1. The CDR3 runs to 12 residues. Germline values: CDR1 GTSNPN, CDR2 SVGIG (reference sequence). The CDR3 here is CAQGASREKLFF. The DNA of the CDR3 is TGTGCTCAGGGGGCCTCCCGTGAAAAACTGTTTTTT.

The chain uses TRBV7-2 and TRBJ2-1; the D is unclear. Germline-derived CDR1 and CDR2 are SGHTA and FQGNSA. The CDR3 contains 14 residues. V was trimmed by 1 base and J by 6 bases, leaving 10 bases between them. The CDR3 is CASSLEAITNEQFF. CDR3 coding DNA: TGTGCCAGCAGCTTAGAGGCCATCACCAATGAGCAGTTCTTC.

The chain couples TRBV10-1 to TRBJ2-3, with D uncertain. The V and J ends lost 0 bases and 4 bases respectively, with 11 bases between them. From germline, CDR1 is WNHNN and CDR2 SYGVQD (reference sequence). The CDR3 is 15 amino acids. CDR3 nucleotides: TGCGCCAGCAGTGAGTCATTGAGCAGCCCAGATACGCAGTATTTT. This sequence encodes CASSESLSSPDTQYF.

As DNA, the CDR3 is TGTGCCAGCAGTTTCTTATCCCCGACAGGACAGCCCTACGAGCAGTACTTC. Translating it yields CASSFLSPTGQPYEQYF. The V call is TRBV27, the J call TRBJ2-7, with D tentatively TRBD1 (6 bases). Germline CDR1 is MNHEY and CDR2 is SMNVEV (reference sequence). The V gene lost 3 bases and the J gene lost 2 bases, with 20 bases spanning the gap. There are 17 residues in the CDR3.

The chain recombines TRBV19 with TRBJ2-5; 7 nucleotides match TRBD2. This CDR3 contains 15 residues. Per the germline V gene, CDR1 is LNHDA and CDR2 is SQIVND (reference sequence). V was pared by 1 base and J by 5 bases, with 7 bases of the junction left unmatched. The CDR3 nucleotides read TGTGCCAGTAGTATAGGCCAGGGAGGGGCGGAGACCCAGTACTTC. It translates to CASSIGQGGAETQYF.

Turning to this clone: At one end, the junction sequence differs from germline, possibly due to a read error. The V call is TRBV19, the J call TRBJ1-2, with D possibly TRBD1 on 5 matching bases. The length of the CDR3 is 12 residues. Germline CDR1 reads LNHDA; CDR2 reads SQIVND (reference sequence). The CDR3 sequence: CASTNYRDRSSF. CDR3 in DNA: TGTGCCAGTACCAACTACCGGGACCGTTCCTCCTTC.